This T cell receptor beta chain is drawn from a study of metastatic and nonmetastatic thyroid tumors (dated by TCRdb to about 2020). Broadly, across the study: The researchers compared repertoires between peripheral blood samples and tumor or nodule tissue samples from patients with malignant or benign thyroid disease.

The protocol used for the library was PCR. TCRdb shows the sequencer as Illumina HiSeq 4000. High-throughput sequencing was used to profile the TCR beta-chain CDR3 region of each patient. The published analysis was carried out like this. The researchers built a classifier to tell apart papillary thyroid cancer patients with distant metastasis, based on CDR3 differences among clinicopathological groups. The Shannon index was used to assess repertoire diversity, and the Morisita-Horn index was used to assess tumor-blood repertoire similarity. TCRdb itself trimmed the public reads at Q25 with fastp, ran MiXCR and retained productive beta chains. TCRdb's processing, not the authors' own work, is the source of the V and J calls. The sample table shows tens of thousands of clones, and 20% to 25% are seen once. The ten biggest clones cover 5% to 7.5% of the sample. Study-wide findings and limitations: In both blood and tumor samples, malignant tumors were reported to have significantly higher TCR beta diversity than benign nodules.

No treatment had been received by any patient before thyroid surgery. Using T-cell receptor beta sequencing, the study looked back at clinical samples from patients collected from the early 2010s to the late 2010s. This clone was counted only a few times. This clone's antigen is unknown. The final CDR3 position lacks the conserved phenylalanine or tryptophan, pointing to a likely read error. From the germline V gene (reference sequence), CDR1 is DFQATT and CDR2 is SNEGSKA. The CDR3 numbers 13 amino acids, ends counted. The DNA shown is the 39-base CDR3, in frame from base 1. A distance of 11 bases separates the germline ends of V and J, which lose 5 bases and 0 bases respectively.

Sequenced input: tumor tissue. The sequence is built from TRBV20-1 and TRBJ2-7; the D gene is perhaps TRBD1 or TRBD2, each of them matching over 5 bases. This clonotype was obtained from a female donor with papillary thyroid cancer or a benign thyroid nodule (not recorded which). Some clones in this sample may be carry-over from other donors' samples. The CDR3 reads as follows: CSAGTGISYEQYL. The nucleotides read TGCAGTGCTGGGACGGGGATCTCCTACGAGCAGTACTTG.